This T cell receptor beta chain was found in a study of T-cell reconstitution after alpha-beta-depleted transplantation in children. General study results and limits: A year had passed since transplant, and T-cell counts and diversity by then came mostly from newly produced T cells.

V was pared by 5 bases and J by 6 bases, with 7 bases between. The length of the CDR3 is 12 residues. The V gene's germline CDR1 is PRHDT and CDR2 FYEKMQ (reference sequence). A remark on this clonotype: The antigen is not known.

Library preparation (for TCRbeta) was performed with unique molecular identifiers. TCRdb reprocessed the PCR reads with MiXCR, giving one entry per CDR3 protein. The data show roughly 350,000 distinct CDR3 sequences, with roughly 17% seen just once and approximately 44% held by the top ten. This receptor was obtained from a male patient under 10 years old who had a stem cell transplant for acute lymphoblastic leukemia, so the T cells may come from the graft donor. This sequence joins TRBV13 and TRBJ1-4; no reliable D call. The sequencing used PBMCs, mostly from graft donor cells, collected 360 days after TCRalphabeta/CD19-depleted stem cell transplant. CDR3 sequence: CASSLLDEKLFF. DNA of the CDR3: TGTGCCAGCAGCCTCCTGGATGAAAAACTGTTTTTT.